The 6 T cell receptor beta chains below were found in one sample sequenced in a study of regulatory T cells in long-lasting Graves disease. Relying on iRepertoire HTBI primers and Arm-PCR of CDR3 regions, the team built TCR beta libraries. Via MiXCR, TCRdb re-called the multiplex PCR reads, giving one row per CDR3 protein. The data show 510,000 or so distinct CDR3 sequences, approximately 12% seen once. Indicated time point: newly diagnosed GD, antithyroid drugs for less than 3 months. Researchers made the TCR library from RNA that was extracted from PBMCs. The same data also contributed to another study, on T cells in Graves' hyperthyroidism and ophthalmopathy.

The starting material was peripheral blood mononuclear cells (PBMCs), obtained at new diagnosis, from a patient treated with antithyroid drugs. Receptor source: a woman aged 25 to 39 with Graves disease.

This clonotype was recorded only once. V gene TRBV4-1 combines with J gene TRBJ1-2; D ambiguous. Looked up from germline, CDR1 is MGHRA and CDR2 is YSYEKL. The length of the CDR3 is 13 residues. V was pared by 0 bases and J by 8 bases, with 10 bases between. The CDR3 reads CASSQEGWVGYTF. CDR3 nucleotide sequence: TGCGCCAGCAGCCAAGAAGGTTGGGTCGGCTACACCTTC.

This clonotype was detected many times. This chain joins TRBV11-2 and TRBJ1-1; D perhaps matches TRBD1 (5 bases). This CDR3 comprises 15 residues. The V and J ends lost 4 bases and 4 bases respectively, with 16 bases between them. Per germline, CDR1 SGHAT and CDR2 FQNNGV. CDR3 sequence reads: CASSSEGARGTEAFF. The CDR3, as DNA: TGTGCCAGCAGCTCCGAAGGGGCGAGGGGCACTGAAGCTTTCTTT.

This clonotype showed up just a few times. CDR3 protein: CASSADRAGNQPQHF. CDR3 nucleotide sequence: TGTGCCAGTAGTGCGGACAGGGCAGGCAATCAGCCCCAGCATTTT. V usage is TRBV19 and J usage is TRBJ1-5, with 8 bases lining up with TRBD1. CDR1 LNHDA and CDR2 SQIVND come from the germline V gene (reference sequence). With V trimmed by 5 bases and J by 2 bases, 5 bases remained unmatched. The CDR3 length is 15 residues.

At least ten counts were recorded for this clonotype. The chain carries TRBV5-1 and TRBJ2-7; TRBD1 is a possible D gene (5 bases). From germline, CDR1 is SGHRS and CDR2 YFSETQ. The CDR3 consists of 14 residues. The V and J ends lost 0 bases and 3 bases respectively, with 10 bases between them. This chain's CDR3 is CASSLGQGGYEQYF. The CDR3 DNA is TGCGCCAGCAGCTTGGGTCAGGGTGGCTACGAGCAGTACTTC.

Many counts were recorded for this clonotype. The chain uses TRBV30 and TRBJ1-1, with D maybe TRBD1 (5 bases). Germline-derived CDR1 and CDR2 are GTSNPN and SVGIG (reference sequence). The V gene lost 0 bases and the J gene lost 6 bases, with 11 bases spanning the gap. The CDR3 runs 13 residues. The CDR3 region has the DNA TGTGCCTGGAGTGTCGAGGGACGCGCTGAAGCTTTCTTT. It translates to CAWSVEGRAEAFF. Full variable domain (rest looked up from reference TRBV30 and TRBJ1-1): SQTIHQWPATLVQPVGSPLSLECTVEGTSNPNLYWYRQAAGRGLQLLFYSVGIGQISSEVPQNLSASRPQDRQFILSSKKLLLSDSGFYLCAWSVEGRAEAFFGQGTRLTVV.

This clonotype was seen repeatedly, ten times or more. The CDR3 coding sequence is TGTGCCAGCAGCTTCCTTCAACGAGCCTACGAGCAGTACTTC. Translating gives CASSFLQRAYEQYF. V and J are TRBV28 and TRBJ2-7, with D unresolved. Per germline, CDR1 MDHEN and CDR2 SYDVKM. The CDR3 runs to 14 residues. V lost 6 bases and J 2 bases, leaving 14 bases between the germline ends.